The 31 T cell receptor beta chains given below trace back to one sample, sequenced in a study of T cell clonality in common variable immunodeficiency. TCRdb's copy holds only in-frame clones and misses some; the assay was immunoSEQ multiplex PCR. Altogether roughly 52,000 clones were found in the sample, and no singletons occur. Sequencing input: peripheral blood mononuclear cells. The receptors were gathered from a person between 18 and 75 years old in good health.

This clone was detected ten times or more. The CDR3 end lies 3 residues beyond the end of the read and is filled in from the germline J gene. The V and J genes are TRBV12-3 or TRBV12-4 and TRBJ2-1, with 7 bases lining up with TRBD1. With 5 bases clipped from V and 3 bases from J, the junction kept 7 bases outside the gene matches. CDR3 size: 15 residues. The CDR3 here is CASSPDRAVYNEQFF. Partial CDR3 DNA: TGTGCCAGCAGTCCCGACAGGGCCGTCTACAATGAG.

Only a few counts were recorded for this clone. The CDR3 end lies 3 residues beyond the end of the read and is filled in from the germline J gene. This rearrangement joins TRBV7-6 to TRBJ2-1, with D possibly matching TRBD1 (6 bases). This CDR3 spans 16 amino acids. V was shortened by 1 base and J by 0 bases, with 10 bases between the two germline ends. Germline-derived CDR1 and CDR2 are SGHVS and FNYEAQ. The covered CDR3 bases are TGTGCCAGCAGCTTAGTTGGGGGCGCCTCCTACAATGAG. As protein: CASSLVGGASYNE. From start to end, the CDR3 is CASSLVGGASYNEQFF.

This clone was seen at least ten times. CDR3 sequence reads: CASSQGSLTEQFF. The CDR3 bases that were read are TGCGCCAGCAGCCAAGGCTCTTTAACTGAG. The rearrangement links TRBV5-1 to TRBJ2-1; D call uncertain. The read ends 3 residues before the CDR3 terminus; that terminus is restored from the germline J gene. Germline V gene sequence: CDR1 SGHRS, CDR2 YFSETQ. V was pared by 4 bases and J by 9 bases, with 14 bases between. This CDR3 has 13 residues.

This clone was detected many times. CDR3 in amino acids: CASSYGALTYNEQFF. Incomplete CDR3 DNA: TGTGCCAGCAGTTACGGGGCCTTAACCTACAATGAG. This chain joins TRBV6-2 or TRBV6-3 and TRBJ2-1, with a weak D call TRBD1 (5 bases). Read sequence stops 3 residues before the CDR3 end, and the germline J gene provides the missing end. The CDR3 spans 15 residues. Germline values: CDR1 MNHEY, CDR2 SVGEGT. The V end was cut by 2 bases, the J end by 2 bases, with 10 bases between.

This clone was counted many times. The CDR3 end falls 3 residues outside the read, so it is completed with the germline J gene. This chain links TRBV2 with TRBJ1-2; D not resolved. The CDR3 runs 13 residues. Trimming left V 6 bases short and J 2 bases short, with 10 bases between. The V gene's germline CDR1 is SNHLY and CDR2 FYNNEI. The CDR3 DNA, read in part, is TGTGCCAGCAGCCGAGACGGGAACTATGGC. It encodes CASSRDGNYG. Given in full, the CDR3 is CASSRDGNYGYTF. Looking up the rest from reference TRBV2 and TRBJ1-2 gives the full variable domain: EPEVTQTPSHQVTQMGQEVILRCVPISNHLYFYWYRQILGQKVEFLVSFYNNEISEKSEIFDDQFSVERPDGSNFTLKIRSTKLEDSAMYFCASSRDGNYGYTFGSGTRLTVV.

This clone was seen repeatedly, ten times or more. CDR3 in amino acids: CASSLGLGGRETQYF. Partial CDR3 DNA: TGTGCCAGCAGCTTGGGGTTAGGGGGCAGGGAGACG. The V and J genes are TRBV5-4 and TRBJ2-3, with TRBD1 matching over 7 bases. Read sequence stops 3 residues before the CDR3 end, and the germline J gene provides the missing end. Germline V lookup: CDR1 SGHNT, CDR2 YYREEE (reference sequence). This CDR3 has 15 amino acids.

This clone was found a few times. Read coverage stops 3 residues before the CDR3 terminus; the germline J gene supplies the remainder. The rearrangement uses TRBV5-1 and TRBJ2-7; TRBD2 agrees at 13 bases. Germline lookup yields CDR1 SGHRS and CDR2 YFSETQ. The CDR3 has 16 residues. J lost 2 bases, V lost 5 bases, and 7 bases had no gene match. CDR3 DNA, as far as it was read: TGCGCCAGCAGTGCGGGGACTAGCGGGAACCCCTACGAG. Its translation: CASSAGTSGNPYE. The whole CDR3 region reads CASSAGTSGNPYEQYF.

A few counts support this clone. Read sequence stops 3 residues before the CDR3 end, and the germline J gene provides the missing end. The chain combines TRBV19 with TRBJ1-5, with 10 nucleotides matching TRBD1. V lost 7 bases to trimming and J lost 7 bases; unmatched junction nucleotides: 22. Germline V gives CDR1 LNHDA, CDR2 SQIVND (reference sequence). The length of the CDR3 is 19 residues. CDR3 region: CASIQTGGVLFSHLQPQHF. Incomplete CDR3 DNA: TGTGCCAGTATCCAGACAGGGGGCGTTTTATTTAGTCACCTCCAGCCC.

This clone was observed at least ten times. The read ends 3 residues shy of where the CDR3 ends; the end is completed using the germline J gene. The chain uses TRBV5-1 and TRBJ2-1; 13 nucleotides align to TRBD2. With 8 bases clipped from V and 5 bases from J, the junction kept 4 bases outside the gene matches. The CDR3 runs to 14 residues. Germline CDR1 reads SGHRS; CDR2 reads YFSETQ. Partial CDR3 DNA: TGCGCCAGTAGACTAGCGGGAGGACACAATGAG. Translating gives CASRLAGGHNE. The entire CDR3 protein is CASRLAGGHNEQFF.

Comment on this clone: From the germline J gene comes the end of the CDR3, since the read stops 3 residues before it. The chain is built from TRBV20-1 and TRBJ1-1; possible D gene TRBD1, 6 bases. V was shortened by 2 bases and J by 7 bases, with 20 bases between the two germline ends. The germline V gene has CDR1 DFQATT and CDR2 SNEGSKA (reference sequence). This CDR3 contains 15 residues. Incomplete CDR3 DNA: TGCAGTGCTAGACCACCGGGACATGCAGTTTTTGAA. Amino acids: CSARPPGHAVFE. The whole CDR3 protein reads CSARPPGHAVFEAFF.

This clone was detected many times. The observed sequence ends 3 residues before the CDR3 terminus, with the missing tail filled in from the germline J gene. The V gene is TRBV27, the J gene TRBJ2-3; possible D gene TRBD2, 6 bases. CDR3 length: 15 residues. Germline assignment: CDR1 MNHEY and CDR2 SMNVEV (reference sequence). Trimming left V 5 bases short and J 2 bases short, with 14 bases between. The part of the CDR3 DNA that was read is TGTGCCAGCAGTCACGAGCGGGTATACACAGATACG. Protein: CASSHERVYTDT. The full CDR3 sequence reads CASSHERVYTDTQYF.

This clone was counted at least ten times. The CDR3 loop is CASSFPPDTEETQYF. CDR3 DNA, as far as it was read: TGTGCCAGCAGTTTCCCTCCGGACACAGAAGAGACC. This chain links TRBV12-3 or TRBV12-4 with TRBJ2-5, with TRBD1 as a possible D gene (5 bases). The CDR3 end is not reached by the read, which stops 3 residues before it; the germline J gene fills it in. This CDR3 has 15 amino acids. V was cut by 3 bases and J by 3 bases, with 14 bases left in between.

This clone was picked up a small number of times. The read stops 3 residues short of the end of the CDR3; the missing end is completed from the germline J gene. The chain employs TRBV2 and TRBJ2-7; 10 bases are a match to TRBD1. Trimming removed 4 bases from V and 1 base from J; junction bases left unmatched: 10. Germline V gives CDR1 SNHLY, CDR2 FYNNEI. The length of the CDR3 is 17 residues. The DNA read from the CDR3 is TGTGCCAGCAGTGTGGGGACAGGGGTAGGTAATTCCTACGAG. Protein: CASSVGTGVGNSYE. The whole CDR3 protein is CASSVGTGVGNSYEQYF. The entire variable domain, with the rest obtained from reference TRBV2 and TRBJ2-7, is as follows: EPEVTQTPSHQVTQMGQEVILRCVPISNHLYFYWYRQILGQKVEFLVSFYNNEISEKSEIFDDQFSVERPDGSNFTLKIRSTKLEDSAMYFCASSVGTGVGNSYEQYFGPGTRLTVT.

This clone was recorded at least ten times. The CDR3 end is not reached by the read, which stops 3 residues before it; the germline J gene fills it in. This sequence joins TRBV5-1 and TRBJ1-3, with D perhaps matching TRBD1 (6 bases). V gave up 0 bases and J gave up 0 bases, with 13 bases separating them. The CDR3 runs to 17 residues. Germline V gene lookup returns CDR1 SGHRS and CDR2 YFSETQ. This CDR3 is CASSLAVAGDSGNTIYF. CDR3 DNA (partial): TGCGCCAGCAGCTTGGCCGTTGCAGGGGACTCTGGAAACACC.

The table lists this clone with many counts. The read gets to within 3 residues of the CDR3 end, and the germline J gene fills in the rest. This chain connects TRBV5-1 to TRBJ2-7; 7 bases line up with TRBD1. The CDR3 has 14 residues. Germline V gene sequence: CDR1 SGHRS, CDR2 YFSETQ. The J segment lost 4 bases and the V segment lost 3 bases, leaving 7 bases of the junction unmatched. CDR3 protein: CASSWGQPSYEQYF. CDR3 bases read: TGCGCCAGCAGCTGGGGACAGCCGTCTTACGAG.

The sample holds many counts of this clone. The read falls 3 residues short of the CDR3 end, and the missing part is taken from the germline J gene. V gene TRBV10-3 combines with J gene TRBJ1-1; 7 nucleotides line up with TRBD1. This CDR3 contains 15 residues. Germline assignment: CDR1 ENHRY and CDR2 SYGVKD. The J segment lost 0 bases and the V segment lost 4 bases, leaving 5 bases of the junction unmatched. The sequenced CDR3 bases are TGTGCCATCAGTGGGACAGGAGATATGAACACTGAA. Translated, it gives CAISGTGDMNTE. The entire CDR3 protein reads CAISGTGDMNTEAFF.

This clone was observed a handful of times. The read is 3 residues too short to cover the CDR3 end, so that end is filled in from the germline J gene. The gene calls are TRBV30 and TRBJ1-2; no definite D call. The CDR3 length is 11 residues. Per germline, CDR1 GTSNPN and CDR2 SVGIG (reference sequence). CDR3 region: CAWSTGGGYTF. The part of the CDR3 DNA that was read is TGTGCCTGGAGTACTGGCGGCGGC.

This clone is judged medium-sized. This CDR3 reads CASSYTSESYEQYF. The covered CDR3 bases are TGTGCCAGCAGTTATACTAGCGAGTCCTACGAG. The J gene is TRBJ2-7, the V gene TRBV6-2 or TRBV6-3, with 7 bases matching TRBD2. The observed sequence ends 3 residues before the CDR3 terminus, with the missing tail filled in from the germline J gene. From germline, CDR1 is MNHEY and CDR2 SVGEGT. J gave up 1 base and V 3 bases, and 3 bases lay outside the gene matches. The CDR3 covers 14 residues.

The sample holds many counts of this clone. The read terminates 3 residues before the CDR3 end, so the remaining end is supplied by the germline J gene. The chain employs TRBV5-4 and TRBJ2-1, with 7 nucleotides matching TRBD1. Per germline, CDR1 SGHNT and CDR2 YYREEE (reference sequence). This CDR3 has 12 residues. V lost 7 bases, J lost 8 bases, and 6 bases stayed unmatched. CDR3 sequence: CASVRGHDEQFF. Partial CDR3 DNA: TGTGCCAGCGTGAGGGGGCATGATGAG.

This clone has a count of ten or more. Coverage ceases 3 residues before the CDR3 finishes, and the germline J gene fills in the end. The J gene is TRBJ2-1, the V gene TRBV20-1; 8 bases align to TRBD1. CDR1 and CDR2 (germline): DFQATT, SNEGSKA (reference sequence). The CDR3 extends over 13 amino acids. The V segment lost 1 base and the J segment 6 bases; nucleotides outside the gene matches: 2. CDR3 amino acids: CSARGRGLNEQFF. CDR3 bases read: TGCAGTGCTAGAGGCAGGGGGCTCAATGAG.

This clone came up many times. The read comes to an end 3 residues before the CDR3 does, leaving the germline J gene to fill in the end. The chain combines TRBV19 with TRBJ2-2, with 8 bases fitting TRBD1. In germline, CDR1 is LNHDA, CDR2 SQIVND (reference sequence). V shed 9 bases, J shed 6 bases, and the junction held 3 bases outside the gene matches. The CDR3 length is 12 residues. Partial CDR3 DNA: TGTGCCAGGGCAGGGGGCTCCGGGGAG. Its protein product is CARAGGSGE. The full CDR3 protein reads CARAGGSGELFF.

This clone was seen only a few times. The CDR3 extends 3 residues past the end of the read, so its final part is completed from the germline J gene. The rearrangement joins TRBV5-1 to TRBJ2-7; 11 bases align to TRBD1. CDR3 size: 14 residues. The V and J ends lost 7 bases and 4 bases, in that order; junction bases with no gene match: 7. CDR1 is SGHRS and CDR2 is YFSETQ in the germline V gene. CDR3 in amino acids: CASSWTGGKYEQYF. The CDR3 DNA, read in part, is TGCGCCAGCTCATGGACAGGGGGCAAGTACGAG.

This clone showed up many times. The read comes to an end 3 residues before the CDR3 does, leaving the germline J gene to fill in the end. The chain couples TRBV19 to TRBJ2-2; 11 positions agree with TRBD2. After removal of 10 bases from V and 2 bases from J, the junction contained 12 bases not matched to a gene. CDR3 length equals 17 residues. CDR1 is LNHDA and CDR2 is SQIVND in the germline V gene (reference sequence). CDR3 bases read: TGTGCCAATGCGGGACTAGCGGACCTCCCTAACACCGGGGAG. It yields the protein CANAGLADLPNTGE. The whole CDR3 protein is CANAGLADLPNTGELFF.

This clone occurred many times. The CDR3 end lies 3 residues beyond the end of the read and is filled in from the germline J gene. The chain uses TRBV6-2 or TRBV6-3 and TRBJ1-1; unclear D gene. The CDR3 spans 12 residues. CDR1 and CDR2 (germline): MNHEY, SVGEGT. Trimming took off 1 base at V and 4 bases at J, with 4 bases between the two ends. The covered CDR3 bases are TGTGCCAGCAGTTACTTATCCACTGAA. This codes for CASSYLSTE. The whole CDR3 reads CASSYLSTEAFF.

Ten or more counts support this clone. The sequenced fragment ends 3 residues before the CDR3 boundary, so the rest is inferred from the germline J gene. The rearrangement uses TRBV19 and TRBJ2-7; 10 nucleotides align to TRBD1. The V gene's germline CDR1 is LNHDA and CDR2 SQIVND (reference sequence). After removal of 2 bases from V and 3 bases from J, the junction contained 4 bases not matched to a gene. The CDR3 runs 15 residues. The chain's CDR3 is CASSIPGQGLYEQYF. Incomplete CDR3 DNA: TGTGCCAGTAGTATACCGGGACAGGGGCTCTACGAG.

With regard to this clone: Read data end 3 residues before the CDR3 end; the end is taken from the germline J gene. This chain joins TRBV20-1 and TRBJ1-3; maybe TRBD1 (5 bases). The germline V gene encodes CDR1 DFQATT and CDR2 SNEGSKA (reference sequence). The germline V and J ends were trimmed by 5 bases and 0 bases, with 14 bases remaining between them. The CDR3 totals 15 residues. CDR3 sequence reads: CSARTRKNSGNTIYF. The sequenced part of the CDR3 DNA is TGCAGTGCTCGGACAAGGAAGAACTCTGGAAACACC.

At least ten counts were recorded for this clone. The missing CDR3 end, 3 residues past where the read stops, is filled in from the germline J gene. The rearrangement links TRBV7-2 to TRBJ2-3; weak D call: TRBD2 (5 bases). CDR3 size: 14 residues. Germline V CDR1 and CDR2: SGHTA, FQGNSA. The V and J ends lost 7 bases and 5 bases respectively, with 16 bases between them. Partial CDR3 DNA: TGTGCCAGCACCCGCTCGGACTCACGAGATACG. This encodes CASTRSDSRDT. The entire CDR3 is CASTRSDSRDTQYF. Full variable domain (missing parts from reference TRBV7-2 and TRBJ2-3): GAGVSQSPSNKVTEKGKDVELRCDPISGHTALYWYRQSLGQGLEFLIYFQGNSAPDKSGLPSDRFSAERTGGSVSTLTIQRTQQEDSAVYLCASTRSDSRDTQYFGPGTRLTVL.

This clone was seen repeatedly, ten times or more. The sequenced fragment ends 3 residues before the CDR3 boundary, so the rest is inferred from the germline J gene. The chain has TRBV7-9 and TRBJ1-1; the D gene is possibly TRBD1 (5 bases). CDR3 length equals 15 residues. Per the germline V gene, CDR1 is SEHNR and CDR2 is FQNEAQ (reference sequence). Trimming left V 5 bases short and J 5 bases short, with 18 bases between. This chain's CDR3 is CASSPSGRDRTEAFF. Incomplete CDR3 DNA: TGTGCCAGCAGCCCTAGCGGCAGGGACCGAACTGAA.

This clone was counted at least ten times. Read sequence stops 3 residues before the CDR3 end, and the germline J gene provides the missing end. The chain uses TRBV23-1 and TRBJ2-7, with 9 bases aligning to TRBD2. TRBV23-1 is an ORF; its function is uncertain. Trimming removed 0 bases from V and 1 base from J; junction bases left unmatched: 7. This CDR3 contains 17 residues. CDR3 bases read: TGCGCCAGCAGTCAATCGATGCGGCGGGAGGGTTCCTACGAG. It is translated as CASSQSMRREGSYE. The entire CDR3 is CASSQSMRREGSYEQYF.

At least ten counts were recorded for this clone. The sequenced fragment ends 3 residues before the CDR3 boundary, so the rest is inferred from the germline J gene. The rearrangement links TRBV11-2 to TRBJ2-7, with D possibly TRBD1 on 6 matching bases. Germline CDR1 reads SGHAT; CDR2 reads FQNNGV. V was cut by 2 bases and J by 5 bases, with 13 bases left in between. The CDR3 covers 14 residues. The sequenced CDR3 bases are TGTGCCAGCAGCTTAAACCCCGCAGGGGACGAG. Translating it yields CASSLNPAGDE. The CDR3 in its entirety is CASSLNPAGDEQYF.

On this clone itself: The CDR3 extends 3 residues past the end of the read, so its final part is completed from the germline J gene. The gene calls are TRBV11-3 and TRBJ2-7; TRBD1 aligns across 10 bases. This CDR3 region has 15 residues. After removal of 0 bases from V and 5 bases from J, the junction contained 4 bases not matched to a gene. Germline loops: CDR1 SGHNT, CDR2 YENEEA. The CDR3 protein is CASSLEGTGAHEQYF. The CDR3 DNA, read in part, is TGTGCCAGCAGCTTAGAAGGGACAGGGGCCCACGAG. The full variable domain, rest sourced from reference TRBV11-3 and TRBJ2-7, is EAGVVQSPRYKIIEKKQPVAFWCNPISGHNTLYWYLQNLGQGPELLIRYENEEAVDDSQLPKDRFSAERLKGVDSTLKIQPAELGDSAVYLCASSLEGTGAHEQYFGPGTRLTVT.